Described below is a single TCR beta chain sequence and its context. What it binds is not known. Stated treatment: over 15 received Ad26.COV2.S at low or high dose, single or two shots; 5 received placebo; per-sample allocation not given. Samples analyzed were those drawn on day 63 after the first vaccine or placebo injection. The data originate from a study of Ad26.COV2.S vaccination and SARS-CoV-2 variants. Looking at the study overall: Donor was in the COV1001 Ad26.COV2.S trial arm. Donor got 5x10^10 or 1x10^11 viral particles of Ad26.COV2.S.

Study outcomes and limitations: Vaccinated and placebo-treated recipients had similar non-spike TCR breadth. TCR breadth and depth estimates may have understated total T cell responses.

The assay was immunoSEQ multiplex PCR, and TCRdb's table has in-frame clones only and misses some. The repertoire holds approximately 500,000 clones, with roughly nine tenths as singletons. Deletions cut 0 bases from V and 7 bases from J, with 10 bases between. The CDR3 runs to 14 residues. Germline CDR1 is MNHEY and CDR2 is SVGAGI. V and J are TRBV6-5 and TRBJ2-1; D not resolved. Sequencing used peripheral blood, obtained in a trial of Ad26.COV2.S vaccine versus placebo. The TCR sequence derives from a person between 18 and 59 years old who received the Ad26.COV2.S COVID-19 vaccine or a placebo. DNA for the CDR3: TGTGCCAGCAGTTACTCGGTTAGTTTAAATGAGCAGTTCTTC. Residues: CASSYSVSLNEQFF.